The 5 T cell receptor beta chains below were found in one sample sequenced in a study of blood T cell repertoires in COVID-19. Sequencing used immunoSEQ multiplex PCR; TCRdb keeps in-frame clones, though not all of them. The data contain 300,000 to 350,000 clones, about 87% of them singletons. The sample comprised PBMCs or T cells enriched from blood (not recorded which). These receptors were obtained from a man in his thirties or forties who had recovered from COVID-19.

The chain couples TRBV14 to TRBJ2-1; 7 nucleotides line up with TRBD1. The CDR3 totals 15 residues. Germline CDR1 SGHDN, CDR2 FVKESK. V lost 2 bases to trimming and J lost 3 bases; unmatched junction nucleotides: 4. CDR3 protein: CASSQQGVGYNEQFF. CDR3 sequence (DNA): TGTGCCAGCAGCCAACAGGGGGTTGGCTACAATGAGCAGTTCTTC.

CDR3 DNA: TGCGCCAGCAGCCCTGGGGGGGGGCAGACTAATGAAAAACTGTTTTTT. It codes for CASSPGGGQTNEKLFF. This chain uses TRBV5-1 with TRBJ1-4; a possible D gene is TRBD1 (6 bases). Trimming stripped 4 bases from V and 2 bases from J, with 15 bases between. Germline loops: CDR1 SGHRS, CDR2 YFSETQ. This CDR3 is 16 amino acids long.

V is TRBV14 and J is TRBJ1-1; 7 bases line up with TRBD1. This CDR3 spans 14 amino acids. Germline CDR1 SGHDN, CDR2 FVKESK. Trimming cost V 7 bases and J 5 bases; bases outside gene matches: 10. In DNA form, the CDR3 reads TGTGCCAGCAAAGCCCCAGGGGGAGTAACTGAAGCTTTCTTT. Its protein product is CASKAPGGVTEAFF.

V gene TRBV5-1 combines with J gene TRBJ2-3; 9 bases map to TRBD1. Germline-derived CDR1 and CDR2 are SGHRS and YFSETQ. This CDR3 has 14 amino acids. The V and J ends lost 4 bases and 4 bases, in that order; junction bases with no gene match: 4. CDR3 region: CASSRGQGPDTQYF. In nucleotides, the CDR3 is TGCGCCAGCAGCCGGGGACAGGGCCCAGATACGCAGTATTTT.

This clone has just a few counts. CDR3 nucleotide sequence: TGTGCCAGCAGTGCTACAGGGTTTATTGACTATGGCTACACCTTC. As protein: CASSATGFIDYGYTF. The chain is built from TRBV27 and TRBJ1-2, with D maybe TRBD1 (6 bases). V lost 5 bases to trimming and J lost 3 bases, with 16 bases between them. There are 15 residues in the CDR3. CDR1 is MNHEY and CDR2 is SMNVEV in the germline V gene (reference sequence).